This T cell receptor beta chain was sequenced during a study of T cell changes during pregnancy in multiple sclerosis. Sequenced by immunoSEQ multiplex PCR; TCRdb stores in-frame clones only, minus some. The table has 84,000 or so clones, over 90% seen once. Germline CDR1 reads ENHRY; CDR2 reads SYGVKD. The CDR3 runs to 11 residues. V lost 6 bases and J lost 6, with 7 bases in between. The rearrangement joins TRBV10-3 to TRBJ2-3; tentatively, D is TRBD1 (5 bases). This clonotype originated in a female donor with multiple sclerosis, enrolled in a pregnancy study. Source: peripheral blood, taken in the third trimester of pregnancy. The CDR3 here is CAISSGDTQYF. CDR3 bases: TGTGCCATCAGCTCAGGGGATACGCAGTATTTT.